The next 24 T cell receptor beta chains were all read from a single sample in a study of T cell responses to AZD1222 COVID-19 vaccine. Repertoires were generated with immunoSEQ multiplex PCR, while TCRdb's copy carries only in-frame clones and drops some. The sample lists 140,000 to 150,000 clones; about 91% were seen once. The source was peripheral blood, collected on day 0 of AZD1222 vaccination. These receptors all come from an adult in good health.

The chain employs TRBV18 and TRBJ2-7; tentative D call: TRBD1 (6 bases). The V end was cut by 2 bases, the J end by 5 bases, with 13 bases between. The CDR3 runs to 14 residues. Germline lookup yields CDR1 KGHSH and CDR2 LQKENI. Here the CDR3 DNA reads TGTGCCAGCTCACCAAGGCCAGGGGCTGACGAGCAGTACTTC. Amino acids: CASSPRPGADEQYF.

The rearrangement joins TRBV6-5 to TRBJ2-2, with D unresolved. V gave up 5 bases and J gave up 1 base, with 5 bases separating them. The V gene's germline CDR1 is MNHEY and CDR2 SVGAGI. There are 13 residues in the CDR3. CDR3 loop: CASSRGNTGELFF. CDR3 in DNA: TGTGCCAGCAGTAGAGGGAACACCGGGGAGCTGTTTTTT.

This rearrangement joins TRBV11-3 to TRBJ2-7; either TRBD1 or TRBD2 may fit D (6 bases each). V was pared by 1 base and J by 3 bases, with 16 bases between. Looked up from germline, CDR1 is SGHNT and CDR2 is YENEEA. The CDR3 consists of 16 residues. The chain's CDR3 is CASSLVRQEGDYEQYF. The CDR3 DNA reads TGTGCCAGCAGCTTAGTCCGGCAGGAGGGGGACTACGAGCAGTACTTC.

The chain joins TRBV3-1 (or the pseudogene TRBV3-2) to TRBJ2-3; D is possibly TRBD2 (6 bases). The CDR3 consists of 13 residues. The V end was cut by 0 bases, the J end by 14 bases, with 15 bases between. Germline lookup yields CDR1 LGHDT and CDR2 YNNKEL (reference sequence). Here the CDR3 reads CASSQEIGVTRYF. DNA for the CDR3: TGTGCCAGCAGCCAAGAAATTGGGGTGACTAGGTATTTT.

The gene calls are TRBV6-5 and TRBJ1-1; D gene unclear. The CDR3 spans 15 residues. CDR1 is MNHEY, CDR2 SVGAGI, per germline. Trimming pared 6 bases from V and 2 bases from J, leaving 16 bases between. The CDR3 here is CASRKLGNSNTEAFF. The DNA of the CDR3 is TGTGCCAGCAGGAAACTCGGTAACAGCAACACTGAAGCTTTCTTT.

DNA for the CDR3: TGTGCCAGCAGCGTGGGACTCCCGACCTACGAGCAGTACTTC. The encoded protein is CASSVGLPTYEQYF. V gene TRBV27 combines with J gene TRBJ2-7; D possibly corresponds to TRBD2 (6 bases). The germline CDR1 and CDR2 sequences are MNHEY and SMNVEV (reference sequence). The CDR3 runs 14 residues. Trimming shortened V by 6 bases and J by 2 bases, and 14 bases separated the two germline ends.

CDR3 sequence reads: CASQGPYTEAFF. The CDR3 nucleotides are TGTGCCAGTCAGGGGCCCTACACTGAAGCTTTCTTT. V usage is TRBV12-3 or TRBV12-4 and J usage is TRBJ1-1; TRBD1 is a possible D gene (6 bases). V gave up 9 bases and J gave up 3 bases, with 11 bases separating them. The CDR3 length is 12 residues.

The chain recombines TRBV2 with TRBJ2-7; 7 nucleotides agree with TRBD1. CDR1 SNHLY and CDR2 FYNNEI come from the germline V gene. Losses at the gene ends were 11 bases for V and 5 bases for J; bases not matched to a gene: 12. This CDR3 contains 13 residues. CDR3 in amino acids: CAGQTDRVHEQYF. The CDR3 DNA follows: TGTGCCGGTCAAACTGACAGGGTCCACGAGCAGTACTTC.

V gene TRBV2 combines with J gene TRBJ2-3; a possible D gene is TRBD1 (5 bases). The CDR3 extends over 15 amino acids. Germline-derived CDR1 and CDR2 are SNHLY and FYNNEI. Trimming removed 6 bases from V and 9 bases from J, with 22 bases in between. DNA of the CDR3: TGTGCCAGCAGACAGGATCCCTCAGCACAGATAACGCAGTATTTT. Translated, it gives CASRQDPSAQITQYF. Looking up the rest from reference TRBV2 and TRBJ2-3 gives the full variable domain: EPEVTQTPSHQVTQMGQEVILRCVPISNHLYFYWYRQILGQKVEFLVSFYNNEISEKSEIFDDQFSVERPDGSNFTLKIRSTKLEDSAMYFCASRQDPSAQITQYFGPGTRLTVL.

In its sample, this clone was seen a few times. The chain employs TRBV7-2 and TRBJ1-1; no clear D. CDR3 size: 11 residues. CDR1 is SGHTA, CDR2 FQGNSA, per germline. Deletions cut 4 bases from V and 11 bases from J, with 11 bases between. CDR3 region: CASSSRLGAFF. Here the CDR3 DNA reads TGTGCCAGCAGCTCACGGTTGGGGGCTTTCTTT.

As regards this clone: Germline and junction disagree at one end, which may indicate a read error. CDR3: CSVDLDRDYGYTF. DNA for the CDR3: TGCAGCGTTGATCTGGACAGGGACTATGGCTATACCTTC. This sequence joins TRBV29-1 and TRBJ1-2; TRBD1 aligns across 8 bases. The germline V gene has CDR1 SQVTM and CDR2 ANQGSEA. The CDR3 loop spans 13 amino acids. Drawing the rest from reference TRBV29-1 and TRBJ1-2, the complete variable domain is SAVISQKPSRDICQRGTSLTIQCQVDSQVTMMFWYRQQPGQSLTLIATANQGSEATYESGFVIDKFPISRPNLTFSTLTVSNMSPEDSSIYLCSVDLDRDYGYTFGSGTRLTVV.

This clone appeared once. This chain joins TRBV7-9 and TRBJ2-7, with D maybe TRBD1 (5 bases). Trimming took off 2 bases at V and 3 bases at J, with 8 bases between the two ends. The germline V gene has CDR1 SEHNR and CDR2 FQNEAQ (reference sequence). The CDR3 consists of 13 residues. CDR3 amino acids: CASSLWTNYEQYF. For the CDR3, the DNA is TGTGCCAGCAGCTTATGGACAAACTACGAGCAGTACTTC.

The rearrangement joins TRBV29-1 to TRBJ1-2; possibly TRBD1 for D (5 bases). The ends were cut back, 7 bases at V and 3 bases at J, with 12 bases in the middle. Germline CDR1 and CDR2: SQVTM and ANQGSEA. CDR3 length equals 12 residues. The CDR3 DNA is TGCAGCGGGGTTCGAGGGGACTATGGCTACACCTTC. Amino acid sequence: CSGVRGDYGYTF.

The CDR3 protein is CSVPDRVYEAFF. As DNA, the CDR3 is TGCAGCGTGCCGGACAGGGTCTATGAAGCTTTCTTT. The chain combines TRBV29-1 with TRBJ1-1; 8 positions match TRBD1. CDR1 is SQVTM, CDR2 ANQGSEA, per germline. V was pared by 6 bases and J by 7 bases, with 7 bases of the junction left unmatched. The CDR3 extends over 12 amino acids.

This chain links TRBV28 with TRBJ2-5; TRBD1 matches at 7 bases. The CDR3 consists of 17 residues. The V gene's germline CDR1 is MDHEN and CDR2 SYDVKM. Unmatched junction bases numbered 15, after V lost 6 bases and J lost 2 bases. The CDR3 nucleotides read TGTGCCAGCAGGCTTGGCGTCCGGGACAGAATACAAGAGACCCAGTACTTC. The encoded protein is CASRLGVRDRIQETQYF.

The chain couples TRBV5-5 to TRBJ2-2; D is uncertain. The CDR3 is 12 residues long. From germline, CDR1 is SGHKS and CDR2 YYEKEE (reference sequence). The germline V and J ends were trimmed by 3 bases and 5 bases, with 5 bases remaining between them. Here the CDR3 reads CASSSPTGELFF. DNA of the CDR3: TGTGCCAGCAGCTCCCCTACCGGGGAGCTGTTTTTT.

This chain links TRBV30 with TRBJ1-5, with 8 positions matching TRBD1. The length of the CDR3 is 13 residues. Germline trimming cut 5 bases from V and 4 bases from J; bases unmatched to any gene: 4. Germline V gives CDR1 GTSNPN, CDR2 SVGIG (reference sequence). CDR3 nucleotides: TGTGCCTGGGCGGGACAGGTGAATCAGCCCCAGCATTTT. Translation: CAWAGQVNQPQHF.

The V call is TRBV5-1, the J call TRBJ1-4; 8 positions match TRBD1. The germline V gene has CDR1 SGHRS and CDR2 YFSETQ. The V segment lost 4 bases and the J segment 4 bases; nucleotides outside the gene matches: 3. CDR3 length equals 14 residues. CDR3 in amino acids: CASSPGQGNEKLFF. In DNA, the CDR3 is TGCGCCAGCAGCCCTGGACAGGGTAATGAAAAACTGTTTTTT.

The chain has TRBV7-8 and TRBJ2-7; D not resolved. The germline V gene has CDR1 SGHVS and CDR2 FQNEAQ. V was pared by 5 bases and J by 1 base, with 9 bases between. The CDR3 is 13 residues long. DNA for the CDR3: TGTGCCAGCAGCACCGCAACATCCTACGAGCAGTACTTC. Translation gives CASSTATSYEQYF.

CDR3 region: CASSQGQGFEGNTIYF. Here the CDR3 DNA reads TGCGCCAGCAGCCAAGGACAGGGGTTTGAGGGAAACACCATATATTTT. The chain combines TRBV4-1 with TRBJ1-3, with 8 nucleotides matching TRBD1. Germline CDR1 is MGHRA and CDR2 is YSYEKL. After removal of 1 base from V and 4 bases from J, the junction contained 6 bases not matched to a gene. The CDR3 contains 16 residues.

The chain uses TRBV30 and TRBJ1-2; TRBD1 agrees at 8 bases. There are 13 residues in the CDR3. Germline V lookup: CDR1 GTSNPN, CDR2 SVGIG (reference sequence). V shed 8 bases and J 6 bases; nucleotides not matched to a gene: 11. Written as DNA, the CDR3 is TGTGCCCCAACGGGGGGACAGGCTGATGGCTACACCTTC. Its protein product is CAPTGGQADGYTF.

The genes are TRBV5-5 and TRBJ1-1; D call uncertain. V lost 0 bases and J lost 8, with 14 bases in between. Germline V gene data show CDR1 as SGHKS and CDR2 as YYEKEE (reference sequence). There are 14 residues in the CDR3. The CDR3 region is CASSLEVQPGEAFF. CDR3 sequence (DNA): TGTGCCAGCAGCTTGGAGGTGCAGCCAGGAGAAGCTTTCTTT.

This chain connects TRBV18 to TRBJ1-1; D not resolved. There are 13 residues in the CDR3. Germline V gives CDR1 KGHSH, CDR2 LQKENI. Trimming took 8 bases from V and 0 from J, leaving 10 bases between them. The CDR3 nucleotides read TGTGCCAGCACACAAGGGTTGAACACTGAAGCTTTCTTT. Its translation: CASTQGLNTEAFF.

J is TRBJ1-6 and V is TRBV7-9; TRBD1 is a possible D gene (6 bases). This CDR3 has 13 amino acids. Trimming removed 7 bases at V and 6 bases at J, with 10 bases between. Per germline, CDR1 SEHNR and CDR2 FQNEAQ (reference sequence). The CDR3 sequence is CASTGGRNSPLHF. The DNA of the CDR3 is TGTGCCAGCACGGGGGGCCGTAATTCACCCCTCCACTTT.